These T cell receptor beta chains were read from a single sample in a study of T-cell reconstitution after alpha-beta-depleted transplantation in children. One entry per CDR3 protein results from TCRdb running MiXCR on the PCR reads. Of some 550,000 distinct CDR3 sequences detected, roughly 23% appear once; the ten largest clones hold 13% to 15%. The specimen comprised PBMCs, mostly from graft donor cells, sampled 360 days after TCRalphabeta/CD19-depleted stem cell transplant. Receptors originate from a boy in the first two years of life who had a stem cell transplant for acute myeloid leukemia, so the T cells may come from the graft donor. Both conserved end residues are part of each CDR3. D genes are given only for firm matches. Clone size appears in some rows only: once, few, many, or a class for an expanded clone.

j_call,clone_size,v_call,cdr3_length,d_call,cdr3_aa,cdr3_nt
TRBJ2-3,few,TRBV7-7,15,TRBD2,CASSPSGGAKDTQYF,TGTGCCAGCAGTCCTAGCGGGGGGGCCAAGGATACGCAGTATTTT
TRBJ2-5,few,TRBV20-1,12,NA,CSAGRGRGAQYF,TGCAGTGCTGGCCGAGGGCGCGGGGCCCAGTACTTC
TRBJ2-5,many,TRBV12-3/TRBV12-4,15,NA,CASSSTGLTQETQYF,TGTGCCAGCAGTTCTACGGGACTTACTCAAGAGACCCAGTACTTC
TRBJ2-3,few,TRBV20-1,14,NA,CSARGTGNTDTQYF,TGCAGTGCTAGGGGGACCGGGAACACAGATACGCAGTATTTT
TRBJ2-5,NA,TRBV20-1,17,TRBD2,CSARVPPGLAGQETQYF,TGCAGTGCTAGAGTTCCCCCCGGGCTAGCGGGACAAGAGACCCAGTACTTC
TRBJ2-5,NA,TRBV28,16,NA,CASSPSGTPGEETQYF,TGTGCCAGCAGTCCTTCCGGGACGCCGGGGGAGGAGACCCAGTACTTC
TRBJ2-4,few,TRBV12-3/TRBV12-4,17,TRBD2,CASSRYGEGVAKNIQYF,TGTGCCAGCAGTCGATACGGGGAGGGCGTAGCCAAAAACATTCAGTACTTC
TRBJ2-2,few,TRBV18,16,NA,CASSPPAGPNTGELFF,TGTGCCAGCTCACCTCCGGCAGGCCCGAACACCGGGGAGCTGTTTTTT
TRBJ2-5,many,TRBV20-1,14,TRBD2,CSARAAGIQETQYF,TGCAGTGCTAGGGCAGCGGGGATTCAAGAGACCCAGTACTTC
TRBJ2-1,many,TRBV5-1,16,NA,CASSFRDGSSYNEQFF,TGCGCCAGCAGCTTCCGGGACGGCAGCTCCTACAATGAGCAGTTCTTC
TRBJ2-1,few,TRBV12-3/TRBV12-4,14,NA,CASSFGTIYNEQFF,TGTGCCAGCAGTTTCGGAACTATCTACAATGAGCAGTTCTTC
TRBJ2-1,NA,TRBV7-6,15,TRBD1,CASSLGQGVRNEQFF,TGTGCCAGCAGCTTAGGTCAGGGGGTTAGGAATGAGCAGTTCTTC
TRBJ1-6,NA,TRBV20-1,16,TRBD1,CSARDRPGTVNSPLHF,TGCAGTGCTAGAGATCGCCCCGGGACAGTGAATTCACCCCTCCACTTT
TRBJ2-1,NA,TRBV5-1,15,TRBD2,CASTQGLAGNNEQFF,TGCGCCAGCACCCAGGGACTAGCGGGGAACAATGAGCAGTTCTTC
TRBJ1-1,NA,TRBV12-3/TRBV12-4,13,TRBD1,CASSNPGGTEAFF,TGTGCCAGCAGTAACCCAGGGGGCACTGAAGCTTTCTTT
TRBJ2-3,many,TRBV20-1,14,NA,CSAGTGSSTDTQYF,TGCAGTGCTGGTACAGGATCGAGCACAGATACGCAGTATTTT
TRBJ1-5,many,TRBV12-3/TRBV12-4,14,NA,CASSLGRSNQPQHF,TGTGCCAGCAGTTTGGGGCGGAGCAATCAGCCCCAGCATTTT
TRBJ1-1,NA,TRBV6-6,13,NA,CASSYESNTEAFF,TGTGCCAGCAGTTACGAGTCAAACACTGAAGCTTTCTTT
TRBJ2-1,NA,TRBV24-1,17,TRBD1,CATSDVLGQGSYNEQFF,TGTGCCACCAGTGACGTCCTCGGACAGGGCTCCTACAATGAGCAGTTCTTC
TRBJ2-5,NA,TRBV20-1,12,NA,CIWGEEQETQYF,TGCATCTGGGGGGAAGAGCAAGAGACCCAGTACTTC
TRBJ2-3,NA,TRBV27,16,TRBD2,CASSLSGGAYTDTQYF,TGTGCCAGCAGCCTGAGCGGGGGGGCCTACACAGATACGCAGTATTTT
TRBJ2-1,NA,TRBV12-3/TRBV12-4,15,NA,CASSPDRDYHNEQFF,TGTGCCAGCAGTCCGGACAGAGACTATCACAATGAGCAGTTCTTC